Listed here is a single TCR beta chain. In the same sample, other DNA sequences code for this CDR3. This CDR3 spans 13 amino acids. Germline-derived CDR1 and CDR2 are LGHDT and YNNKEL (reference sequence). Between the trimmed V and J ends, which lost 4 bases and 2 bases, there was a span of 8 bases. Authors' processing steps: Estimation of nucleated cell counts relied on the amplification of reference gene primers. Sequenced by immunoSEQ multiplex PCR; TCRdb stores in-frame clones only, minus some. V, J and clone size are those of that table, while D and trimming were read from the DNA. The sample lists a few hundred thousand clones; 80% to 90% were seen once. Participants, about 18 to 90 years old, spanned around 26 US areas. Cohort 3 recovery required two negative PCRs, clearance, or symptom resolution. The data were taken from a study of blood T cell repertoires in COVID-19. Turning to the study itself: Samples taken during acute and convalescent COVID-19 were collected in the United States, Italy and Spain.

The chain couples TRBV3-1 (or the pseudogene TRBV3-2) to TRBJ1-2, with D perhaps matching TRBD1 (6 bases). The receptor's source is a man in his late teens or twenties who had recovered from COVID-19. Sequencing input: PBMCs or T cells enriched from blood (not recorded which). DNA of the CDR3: TGTGCCAGCAGCCCCGGACAGAACTATGGCTACACCTTC. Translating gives CASSPGQNYGYTF.